This T cell receptor (beta chain) is drawn from a study of graft-versus-host responses after intestinal transplantation. Study background: Every recipient had anti-thymocyte globulin induction and about three years of tacrolimus plus steroids.

Assay used: immunoSEQ multiplex PCR; TCRdb lists only in-frame clones, some missing. The sample comprises approximately 19,000 clones, roughly 40% of which are singletons, and 0.9% rests with the top ten. This clone is termed medium-sized. CDR1 SGHVS and CDR2 FQNEAQ come from the germline V gene. The CDR3 is 13 amino acids. Trimming left V 3 bases short and J 4 bases short, with 7 bases between. Material: alloreactive CD4+ T cells from a mixed lymphocyte reaction culture, obtained before intestinal transplant. Subset indicated: CFSE-low proliferating T cells sorted from approximately 6-day pre-transplant mixed lymphocyte reaction (GvH or HvG direction). This sequence joins TRBV7-8 and TRBJ1-3; tentatively, D is TRBD1 (6 bases). The sequence came from a human patient who received an intestinal transplant. The DNA of the CDR3 is TGTGCCAGCAGCTTCAGGGGAGGAAACACCATATATTTT. Amino acids: CASSFRGGNTIYF.